This note documents a single T cell receptor beta chain sequence. This entry is derived from a study of technical replicates of blood from a few donors. Produced via immunoSEQ multiplex PCR; TCRdb's table is partial and in-frame only. Of approximately 82,000 clones detected, about nine tenths appear once; the ten largest clones hold 0.3% to 0.5%. The CDR3 sequence is 15 residues long. CDR1 is SGHNT and CDR2 is YYREEE in the germline V gene (reference sequence). Deletions cut 1 base from V and 2 bases from J, with 9 bases between. The clonotype originates from a human donor in good health. Some clones in this sample may be carry-over from other donors' samples. The sequenced material came from T cells isolated from PBMCs. The rearrangement uses TRBV5-4 and TRBJ2-2; D may be TRBD2 (5 bases). CDR3 coding DNA: TGTGCCAGCAGCTTGTGGACTTATAACACCGGGGAGCTGTTTTTT. It translates to CASSLWTYNTGELFF.